Detailed here is one T cell receptor (beta chain). This sample was taken from a study of shared T cell receptors in the human thymus. V lost 5 bases to trimming and J lost 4 bases, with 13 bases between them. CDR3 length equals 14 residues. Per the germline V gene, CDR1 is MNHNS and CDR2 is SASEGT. Profiled with immunoSEQ multiplex PCR; TCRdb holds only in-frame clones, not every one. The sample carries hundreds of thousands of clones, around 87% recorded once. These records were also assigned to another study, of human thymus T cells. That report notes: Infants, healthy and Finnish, who were having corrective surgery for congenital heart defects served as donors. Usage of V and J genes appeared biased in thymic and blood repertoires. Related research has reported that thymic repertoires overlap highly among unrelated individuals.

The chain links TRBV6-1 to TRBJ2-3; TRBD2 is a possible D gene (6 bases). Sample: thymocytes. The clonotype comes from a boy in the first two years of life with a congenital heart defect. The CDR3 DNA is TGTGCCAGCAGTAATGGGGGAGGCGCAGATACGCAGTATTTT. It is translated as CASSNGGGADTQYF.